A single T cell receptor (beta chain) is shown here with its context. The antigen remains undetermined. This sample was taken from a study of T-cell memory formation after mild COVID-19. Study-wide results and limits: Clones that contracted from day 15 to 85 had balanced CD4/CD8; later expanders were CD4+ biased. Still unconfirmed is whether the second-wave clones peaking on day 37 recognized SARS-CoV-2.

A single record per CDR3 protein comes from TCRdb applying MiXCR to the 5' RACE reads. The table shows roughly 51,000 distinct CDR3 sequences, with around 7% occurring only once. V was trimmed by 3 bases and J by 0 bases, leaving 6 bases between them. This CDR3 has 14 residues. Germline V gene data show CDR1 as MNHEY and CDR2 as SMNVEV (reference sequence). The TCR originated in a man aged 18 to 30 who had mild COVID-19 (a few samples of this study predate the infection). Cell type and time point are not known. The rearrangement links TRBV27 to TRBJ1-5; D uncertain. The material sequenced was PBMCs or a T cell subset sorted from them (not recorded which). The CDR3 here is CASSLKSSNQPQHF. CDR3 nucleotide sequence: TGTGCCAGCAGTTTGAAGAGTAGCAATCAGCCCCAGCATTTT.